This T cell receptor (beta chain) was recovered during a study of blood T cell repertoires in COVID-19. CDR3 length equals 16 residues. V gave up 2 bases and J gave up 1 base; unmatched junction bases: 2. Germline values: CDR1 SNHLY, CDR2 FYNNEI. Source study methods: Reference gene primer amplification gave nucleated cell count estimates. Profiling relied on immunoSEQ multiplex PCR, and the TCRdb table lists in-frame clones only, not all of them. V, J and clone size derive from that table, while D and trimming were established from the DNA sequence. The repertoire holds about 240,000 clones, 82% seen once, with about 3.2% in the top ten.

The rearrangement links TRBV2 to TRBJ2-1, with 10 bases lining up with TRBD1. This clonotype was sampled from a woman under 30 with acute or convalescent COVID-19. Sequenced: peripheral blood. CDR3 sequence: CASSEMGQGSYNEQFF. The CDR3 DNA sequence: TGTGCCAGCAGTGAAATGGGACAGGGGTCCTACAATGAGCAGTTCTTC.